Listed below are T cell receptor beta chains from one sample, sequenced in a study of shared clonotypes between healthy human individuals. Produced via immunoSEQ multiplex PCR; TCRdb's table is partial and in-frame only. The sample yields around 690,000 clones, 90% seen once. Sample: memory CD8+ T cells from PBMCs. All receptors come from a man aged 18 to 29 in good health. Some clones in this sample may be carry-over from other donors' samples. CDR3s include the opening cysteine and the closing phenylalanine or tryptophan. Fields, in order: V gene, clone size, D gene, J gene, CDR3 protein, CDR3 DNA. D genes are given only for firm matches. Expanded clones are given a class, and other clones once, few, many or no size at all.

v_call: TRBV7-9
clone_size: -
d_call: TRBD1
j_call: TRBJ2-3
cdr3_aa: CASSVGTVVSTDTQYF
cdr3_nt: TGTGCCAGCAGCGTAGGGACAGTAGTTAGCACAGATACGCAGTATTTT

v_call: TRBV7-7
clone_size: -
d_call: -
j_call: TRBJ2-1
cdr3_aa: CASSFSVGNNEQFF
cdr3_nt: TGTGCCAGCAGCTTTTCGGTCGGAAACAATGAGCAGTTCTTC

v_call: TRBV27
clone_size: -
d_call: -
j_call: TRBJ2-3
cdr3_aa: CASSLYPTGTDTQYF
cdr3_nt: TGTGCCAGCAGTTTATATCCGACTGGCACAGATACGCAGTATTTT

v_call: TRBV27
clone_size: -
d_call: -
j_call: TRBJ2-2
cdr3_aa: CASSPGRIPGELFF
cdr3_nt: TGTGCCAGCAGTCCAGGGAGAATCCCCGGGGAGCTGTTTTTT

v_call: TRBV29-1
clone_size: -
d_call: TRBD2
j_call: TRBJ2-1
cdr3_aa: CSVDRTSGSYNEQFF
cdr3_nt: TGCAGCGTTGATAGAACTAGCGGGTCTTACAATGAGCAGTTCTTC

v_call: TRBV9
clone_size: -
d_call: -
j_call: TRBJ1-2
cdr3_aa: CASSPSNDLTGYTF
cdr3_nt: TGTGCCAGCAGCCCCTCCAACGACCTTACTGGCTACACCTTC

v_call: TRBV27
clone_size: -
d_call: -
j_call: TRBJ1-1
cdr3_aa: CASSYTGYTEAFF
cdr3_nt: TGTGCCAGCAGTTATACAGGGTACACTGAAGCTTTCTTT

v_call: TRBV10-3
clone_size: -
d_call: -
j_call: TRBJ2-1
cdr3_aa: CATRWGGPYNEQFF
cdr3_nt: TGTGCCACCCGCTGGGGAGGACCCTACAATGAGCAGTTCTTC

v_call: TRBV28
clone_size: -
d_call: -
j_call: TRBJ1-5
cdr3_aa: CASNGRGQPQHF
cdr3_nt: TGTGCCAGCAACGGCAGGGGCCAGCCCCAGCATTTT

v_call: TRBV13
clone_size: once
d_call: TRBD2
j_call: TRBJ2-1
cdr3_aa: CASSSEVVAGGLVSYNEQFF
cdr3_nt: TGTGCCAGCAGTTCAGAGGTGGTAGCGGGAGGGTTAGTCTCCTACAATGAGCAGTTCTTC

v_call: TRBV25-1
clone_size: -
d_call: TRBD2
j_call: TRBJ2-5
cdr3_aa: CASNGLAGNQETQYF
cdr3_nt: TGTGCCAGCAACGGACTAGCGGGGAACCAAGAGACCCAGTACTTC

v_call: TRBV30
clone_size: -
d_call: -
j_call: TRBJ1-1
cdr3_aa: CAWSEVAEAFF
cdr3_nt: TGTGCCTGGAGTGAGGTAGCTGAAGCTTTCTTT

v_call: TRBV27
clone_size: -
d_call: TRBD1
j_call: TRBJ2-7
cdr3_aa: CASSLRGTGRYEQYF
cdr3_nt: TGTGCCAGCAGTTTAAGGGGGACAGGGCGTTACGAGCAGTACTTC

v_call: TRBV28
clone_size: -
d_call: -
j_call: TRBJ1-2
cdr3_aa: CASRSGYGYTF
cdr3_nt: TGTGCCAGCAGGTCAGGATATGGCTACACCTTC

v_call: TRBV28
clone_size: -
d_call: -
j_call: TRBJ1-4
cdr3_aa: CASSPSRGSEKLFF
cdr3_nt: TGTGCCAGCAGTCCTTCGCGGGGAAGTGAAAAACTGTTTTTT

v_call: TRBV7-9
clone_size: -
d_call: -
j_call: TRBJ2-1
cdr3_aa: CASSPSLGGANEQFF
cdr3_nt: TGTGCCAGCAGCCCCTCTTTGGGCGGGGCGAATGAGCAGTTCTTC

v_call: TRBV4-1
clone_size: -
d_call: -
j_call: TRBJ2-3
cdr3_aa: CASSNRPGSAGTQYF
cdr3_nt: TGCGCCAGCAGCAACCGCCCGGGAAGCGCCGGTACGCAGTATTTT

v_call: TRBV28
clone_size: -
d_call: -
j_call: TRBJ1-2
cdr3_aa: CASSLSWSGDGGYTF
cdr3_nt: TGTGCCAGCAGTTTAAGTTGGTCGGGGGATGGTGGCTACACCTTC

v_call: TRBV7-9
clone_size: -
d_call: TRBD2
j_call: TRBJ2-7
cdr3_aa: CASSPLASGRQYF
cdr3_nt: TGTGCCAGCAGCCCACTGGCTAGCGGGAGGCAATACTTC

v_call: TRBV4-2
clone_size: -
d_call: TRBD2
j_call: TRBJ2-7
cdr3_aa: CASSPTPRVAGGYEQYF
cdr3_nt: TGTGCCAGCAGCCCCACTCCACGAGTAGCGGGGGGTTACGAGCAGTACTTC

v_call: TRBV9
clone_size: once
d_call: -
j_call: TRBJ1-1
cdr3_aa: CASSFTLGVKPSEAFF
cdr3_nt: TGTGCCAGCAGCTTCACCTTGGGGGTAAAGCCATCTGAAGCTTTCTTT

v_call: TRBV7-6
clone_size: -
d_call: TRBD1
j_call: TRBJ1-1
cdr3_aa: CASNDPRQGETEAFF
cdr3_nt: TGTGCCAGCAACGACCCCCGACAGGGAGAGACTGAAGCTTTCTTT

v_call: TRBV7-9
clone_size: -
d_call: TRBD1
j_call: TRBJ1-2
cdr3_aa: CASSPRTGSNYGYTF
cdr3_nt: TGTGCCAGCAGCCCCAGGACAGGGAGTAACTATGGCTACACCTTC